The rows below give T cell receptor beta chains drawn from one sample of a study of neurological immune-mediated disorders. Each CDR3 protein gets one entry after TCRdb re-called the 5' RACE reads with MiXCR. The sample contains approximately 16,000 distinct CDR3 sequences, roughly 9% of which appear only once. The material sequenced was CD8+ T cells from blood. The receptors come from a man over 45 in good health. Both conserved end residues are part of each CDR3. Fields, in order: V gene, D gene, J gene, clone size, CDR3 protein, CDR3 DNA. A D gene is named only where the DNA matches it firmly. Where a row states a size, it is once, few, many or the class of an expanded clone; other rows omit it.

v_call: TRBV15; d_call: TRBD1; j_call: TRBJ2-2; clone_size: many; cdr3_aa: CATSPGQGAGELFF; cdr3_nt: TGTGCCACCAGCCCGGGACAGGGTGCCGGGGAGCTGTTTTTT
v_call: TRBV29-1; d_call: .; j_call: TRBJ2-7; clone_size: many; cdr3_aa: CSVEGWDSNYEQYF; cdr3_nt: TGCAGCGTTGAAGGCTGGGACTCGAACTACGAGCAGTACTTC
v_call: TRBV10-1; d_call: .; j_call: TRBJ2-5; clone_size: few; cdr3_aa: CASSGCGSQETQYF; cdr3_nt: TGCGCCAGCAGTGGATGCGGTTCGCAAGAGACCCAGTACTTC
v_call: TRBV7-2; d_call: .; j_call: TRBJ2-7; clone_size: many; cdr3_aa: CASSFGLPSYEQYF; cdr3_nt: TGTGCCAGCAGCTTTGGACTCCCCAGCTACGAGCAGTACTTC
v_call: TRBV7-9; d_call: .; j_call: TRBJ1-2; clone_size: many; cdr3_aa: CASTLGGYTF; cdr3_nt: TGTGCCAGCACCTTGGGGGGCTACACCTTC
v_call: TRBV10-3; d_call: TRBD2; j_call: TRBJ2-3; clone_size: many; cdr3_aa: CAISDGTSGDTQYF; cdr3_nt: TGTGCCATCAGTGACGGGACTAGCGGAGATACGCAGTATTTT
v_call: TRBV4-2; d_call: .; j_call: TRBJ2-1; clone_size: many; cdr3_aa: CASSQEVVLRNNEQFF; cdr3_nt: TGTGCCAGCAGCCAAGAAGTGGTTTTAAGGAACAATGAGCAGTTCTTC
v_call: TRBV7-9; d_call: .; j_call: TRBJ2-7; clone_size: many; cdr3_aa: CASSYLGYEQYF; cdr3_nt: TGTGCCAGCAGCTACCTGGGCTACGAGCAGTACTTC
v_call: TRBV7-9; d_call: TRBD2; j_call: TRBJ2-2; clone_size: many; cdr3_aa: CASSRGLAGYTGELFF; cdr3_nt: TGTGCCAGCAGCCGCGGACTAGCGGGCTACACCGGGGAGCTGTTTTTT
v_call: TRBV5-1; d_call: TRBD1; j_call: TRBJ1-5; clone_size: many; cdr3_aa: CASSLEQGAEPQHF; cdr3_nt: TGCGCCAGCAGCTTGGAACAGGGGGCTGAGCCCCAGCATTTT
v_call: TRBV20-1; d_call: .; j_call: TRBJ2-7; clone_size: .; cdr3_aa: CSASLGQPYEQYF; cdr3_nt: TGCAGTGCTAGTCTGGGGCAGCCCTACGAGCAGTACTTC
v_call: TRBV7-6; d_call: TRBD1; j_call: TRBJ2-7; clone_size: many; cdr3_aa: CASSLASPTGIHYEQYF; cdr3_nt: TGTGCCAGCAGCTTAGCTTCCCCGACAGGGATTCATTACGAGCAGTACTTC
v_call: TRBV5-8; d_call: .; j_call: TRBJ2-7; clone_size: .; cdr3_aa: CASSLEASETYEQYF; cdr3_nt: TGTGCCAGCAGCTTGGAGGCTAGCGAAACCTACGAGCAGTACTTC
v_call: TRBV15; d_call: TRBD2; j_call: TRBJ2-2; clone_size: many; cdr3_aa: CATSPSGSAGELFF; cdr3_nt: TGTGCCACCAGCCCTAGCGGGAGCGCCGGGGAGCTGTTTTTT
v_call: TRBV7-3; d_call: TRBD2; j_call: TRBJ2-1; clone_size: many; cdr3_aa: CASSLRAPGTSGRVYNEQFF; cdr3_nt: TGTGCCAGCAGCTTAAGGGCACCCGGGACTAGCGGGAGAGTGTACAATGAGCAGTTCTTC
v_call: TRBV2; d_call: .; j_call: TRBJ2-1; clone_size: many; cdr3_aa: CASSEAPSRIDEQFF; cdr3_nt: TGTGCCAGCAGTGAAGCCCCTAGTAGAATCGATGAGCAGTTCTTC
v_call: TRBV6-5; d_call: .; j_call: TRBJ2-1; clone_size: many; cdr3_aa: CASSPGTSGEQFF; cdr3_nt: TGTGCCAGCAGTCCCGGGACATCTGGTGAGCAGTTCTTC
v_call: TRBV19; d_call: .; j_call: TRBJ2-7; clone_size: many; cdr3_aa: CASSPTGFAYEQYF; cdr3_nt: TGTGCCAGTAGCCCTACAGGATTTGCCTACGAGCAGTACTTC
v_call: TRBV7-9; d_call: .; j_call: TRBJ2-3; clone_size: many; cdr3_aa: CASSSWTDEDTQYF; cdr3_nt: TGTGCCAGCAGCTCCTGGACAGATGAAGATACGCAGTATTTT
v_call: TRBV28; d_call: .; j_call: TRBJ1-5; clone_size: few; cdr3_aa: CASSLDPSQPQHF; cdr3_nt: TGTGCCAGCAGTTTAGATCCCTCCCAGCCCCAGCATTTT
v_call: TRBV29-1; d_call: .; j_call: TRBJ2-3; clone_size: many; cdr3_aa: CSVGGYGTDTQYF; cdr3_nt: TGCAGCGTTGGTGGATATGGCACAGATACGCAGTATTTT
v_call: TRBV29-1; d_call: .; j_call: TRBJ2-3; clone_size: .; cdr3_aa: CSVAGLVGSDMQYF; cdr3_nt: TGCAGCGTCGCCGGGCTAGTGGGTTCAGATATGCAGTATTTT
v_call: TRBV5-4; d_call: .; j_call: TRBJ2-1; clone_size: few; cdr3_aa: CASSLGSGLGSNEQFF; cdr3_nt: TGTGCCAGCAGCTTGGGGAGCGGGCTAGGGTCAAATGAGCAGTTCTTC
v_call: TRBV28; d_call: TRBD2; j_call: TRBJ2-3; clone_size: many; cdr3_aa: CASSHAPGLAGGTDTQYF; cdr3_nt: TGTGCCAGCAGCCATGCCCCGGGACTAGCGGGAGGGACGGATACGCAGTATTTT
v_call: TRBV4-3; d_call: TRBD2; j_call: TRBJ2-4; clone_size: many; cdr3_aa: CASSQDPNRTGLAIRSLAKNIQYF; cdr3_nt: TGCGCCAGCAGCCAAGATCCGAACAGAACGGGACTAGCGATACGATCGCTAGCCAAAAACATTCAGTACTTC
v_call: TRBV4-1; d_call: .; j_call: TRBJ2-7; clone_size: many; cdr3_aa: CASSPPGLVYEQYF; cdr3_nt: TGCGCCAGCAGCCCTCCCGGACTCGTCTACGAGCAGTACTTC
v_call: TRBV20-1; d_call: .; j_call: TRBJ2-2; clone_size: many; cdr3_aa: CSARDHRDFPSSTGELFF; cdr3_nt: TGCAGTGCTAGAGACCACAGGGACTTTCCCAGCAGTACCGGGGAGCTGTTTTTT
v_call: TRBV20-1; d_call: TRBD1; j_call: TRBJ2-7; clone_size: many; cdr3_aa: CSASSTGGVKQYF; cdr3_nt: TGCAGTGCTAGCAGTACAGGGGGCGTGAAGCAGTACTTC
v_call: TRBV6-5; d_call: .; j_call: TRBJ2-7; clone_size: many; cdr3_aa: CASSYSGGGSYEQYF; cdr3_nt: TGTGCCAGCAGTTACTCAGGGGGGGGTTCCTACGAGCAGTACTTC
v_call: TRBV29-1; d_call: .; j_call: TRBJ2-7; clone_size: many; cdr3_aa: CSVEGEGSVSYEQYF; cdr3_nt: TGCAGCGTTGAAGGAGAGGGGAGCGTCTCCTACGAGCAGTACTTC
v_call: TRBV18; d_call: .; j_call: TRBJ1-5; clone_size: many; cdr3_aa: CASSPRSQGFHQPQHF; cdr3_nt: TGTGCCAGCTCTCCTCGAAGTCAGGGGTTTCATCAGCCCCAGCATTTT
v_call: TRBV3-1; d_call: .; j_call: TRBJ1-5; clone_size: many; cdr3_aa: CASSQEGQPQHF; cdr3_nt: TGTGCCAGCAGCCAAGAGGGTCAGCCCCAGCATTTT
v_call: TRBV6-2/TRBV6-3; d_call: TRBD2; j_call: TRBJ2-7; clone_size: many; cdr3_aa: CASSYELAGLTYEQYF; cdr3_nt: TGTGCCAGCAGTTACGAGCTAGCGGGTCTTACCTACGAGCAGTACTTC
v_call: TRBV27; d_call: TRBD2; j_call: TRBJ2-7; clone_size: many; cdr3_aa: CASANTDTGGGEQYF; cdr3_nt: TGTGCCAGCGCCAACACCGACACGGGAGGAGGGGAGCAGTACTTC
v_call: TRBV4-1; d_call: TRBD1; j_call: TRBJ1-2; clone_size: many; cdr3_aa: CASSQDPGQINYGYTF; cdr3_nt: TGCGCCAGCAGCCAAGATCCGGGACAGATTAACTATGGCTACACCTTC
v_call: TRBV5-1; d_call: TRBD1; j_call: TRBJ2-1; clone_size: many; cdr3_aa: CASSLSHLLGGVGAEGYEQFF; cdr3_nt: TGCGCCAGCAGCTTGTCCCACCTGTTAGGGGGCGTGGGAGCCGAAGGCTATGAGCAGTTCTTC
v_call: TRBV7-9; d_call: TRBD2; j_call: TRBJ2-7; clone_size: few; cdr3_aa: CASSPAVAGIYEQYF; cdr3_nt: TGTGCCAGCAGCCCAGCGGTAGCGGGAATCTACGAGCAGTACTTC
v_call: TRBV5-6; d_call: .; j_call: TRBJ2-4; clone_size: many; cdr3_aa: CASSLEKDGTFIQYF; cdr3_nt: TGTGCCAGCAGCTTGGAAAAGGACGGAACTTTCATTCAGTACTTC
v_call: TRBV10-3; d_call: .; j_call: TRBJ2-7; clone_size: many; cdr3_aa: CAISESGAYEQYF; cdr3_nt: TGTGCCATCAGTGAGTCGGGGGCCTACGAGCAGTACTTC
v_call: TRBV28; d_call: .; j_call: TRBJ2-2; clone_size: many; cdr3_aa: CASSLPIEGGTGELFF; cdr3_nt: TGTGCCAGCAGTTTGCCGATTGAGGGGGGGACCGGGGAGCTGTTTTTT
v_call: TRBV29-1; d_call: .; j_call: TRBJ2-2; clone_size: medium-sized; cdr3_aa: CSVEVAGTGELFF; cdr3_nt: TGCAGCGTTGAAGTAGCCGGCACCGGGGAGCTGTTTTTT
v_call: TRBV5-6; d_call: TRBD2; j_call: TRBJ2-2; clone_size: many; cdr3_aa: CASSLASWREVPGELFF; cdr3_nt: TGTGCCAGCAGCTTGGCTAGTTGGCGGGAGGTCCCCGGGGAGCTGTTTTTT
v_call: TRBV12-3/TRBV12-4; d_call: TRBD2; j_call: TRBJ2-1; clone_size: many; cdr3_aa: CASRDPSGTYNEQFF; cdr3_nt: TGTGCCAGCAGAGACCCTAGCGGAACGTACAATGAGCAGTTCTTC
v_call: TRBV11-1; d_call: TRBD2; j_call: TRBJ2-1; clone_size: many; cdr3_aa: CASSITSGSYNEQFF; cdr3_nt: TGTGCCAGCAGCATCACTAGCGGGTCCTACAATGAGCAGTTCTTC
v_call: TRBV20-1; d_call: .; j_call: TRBJ2-1; clone_size: .; cdr3_aa: CSARGTLEVGEQFF; cdr3_nt: TGCAGTGCTAGAGGGACCCTCGAAGTTGGTGAGCAGTTCTTC
v_call: TRBV7-9; d_call: .; j_call: TRBJ1-4; clone_size: many; cdr3_aa: CASSSARQFDEKLFF; cdr3_nt: TGTGCCAGCAGCTCCGCCCGACAGTTTGACGAAAAACTGTTTTTT
v_call: TRBV9; d_call: .; j_call: TRBJ2-1; clone_size: .; cdr3_aa: CASSLDYSYNEQFF; cdr3_nt: TGTGCCAGCAGCTTGGACTACTCCTACAATGAGCAGTTCTTC
v_call: TRBV20-1; d_call: .; j_call: TRBJ2-3; clone_size: many; cdr3_aa: CSARVGRDTQYF; cdr3_nt: TGCAGTGCTAGAGTGGGCAGGGATACGCAGTATTTT
v_call: TRBV5-5; d_call: .; j_call: TRBJ2-5; clone_size: many; cdr3_aa: CASSLAVADQETQYF; cdr3_nt: TGTGCCAGCAGCTTGGCCGTAGCGGACCAAGAGACCCAGTACTTC
v_call: TRBV24-1; d_call: TRBD1; j_call: TRBJ2-1; clone_size: many; cdr3_aa: CATSPTQGAQVTYNEQFF; cdr3_nt: TGTGCCACCAGTCCGACACAGGGGGCGCAGGTCACCTACAATGAGCAGTTCTTC
v_call: TRBV7-9; d_call: TRBD1; j_call: TRBJ2-1; clone_size: many; cdr3_aa: CASSSRDREQNEQFF; cdr3_nt: TGTGCCAGCAGCTCGCGGGACAGGGAGCAAAATGAGCAGTTCTTC
v_call: TRBV7-9; d_call: .; j_call: TRBJ2-7; clone_size: many; cdr3_aa: CASSLAVWEGVYEQYF; cdr3_nt: TGTGCCAGCAGCTTAGCGGTGTGGGAGGGGGTCTACGAGCAGTACTTC
v_call: TRBV4-1; d_call: .; j_call: TRBJ2-3; clone_size: many; cdr3_aa: CASSQEAASGTDTQYF; cdr3_nt: TGCGCCAGCAGCCAAGAAGCGGCATCTGGCACAGATACGCAGTATTTT
v_call: TRBV27; d_call: .; j_call: TRBJ2-3; clone_size: many; cdr3_aa: CASSFEVLGTDTQYF; cdr3_nt: TGTGCCAGCAGTTTCGAGGTACTGGGCACAGATACGCAGTATTTT
v_call: TRBV6-2/TRBV6-3; d_call: TRBD2; j_call: TRBJ2-7; clone_size: many; cdr3_aa: CASSYSTSAYEQYF; cdr3_nt: TGTGCCAGCAGTTACTCGACTAGCGCCTACGAGCAGTACTTC